The rows below give T cell receptor beta chains drawn from one sample of a study of blood T cell repertoires in COVID-19. The assay was immunoSEQ multiplex PCR, and TCRdb's table has in-frame clones only and misses some. This table has almost 250,000 clones, around 86% appearing once. Sequencing used peripheral blood. These receptor sequences come from a woman older than 75 with COVID-19, enrolled during active disease. Each CDR3 is given without its conserved first and last residue.

TRBV6-2/TRBV6-3	TRBJ1-3	ASSDSGSGNTIY
TRBV6-5	TRBJ1-2	AHSSTGGSYGYT
TRBV3-1/TRBV3-2	TRBJ2-2	ASSQGWTGNTGELF
TRBV7-2	TRBJ1-1	ASSAHQGRVEAF
TRBV20-1	TRBJ1-1	SAPFSDRAF
TRBV2	TRBJ1-1	ASNRQIFTEAF
TRBV3-1/TRBV3-2	TRBJ1-3	ASRHQGRSSGNTIY
TRBV9	TRBJ1-1	ASSGDPGQILNTEAF
TRBV7-8	TRBJ2-5	ASSFQDLQY
TRBV19	TRBJ2-5	ASSGGGKQETQY
TRBV5-1	TRBJ1-1	ASSLGLNTEAF
TRBV11-2	TRBJ1-5	ASSLEGGVSPQH
TRBV7-2	TRBJ1-5	ASSLEQGAYNQPQH
TRBV5-1	TRBJ2-5	ASSFGDSRETQY
TRBV18	TRBJ1-1	ASSPPGQQNTEAF
TRBV19	TRBJ1-1	ASSLQGKGPEAF
TRBV7-9	TRBJ2-1	ASSHMTSGASNEQF
TRBV7-9	TRBJ1-6	ATAGDTLGPLH
TRBV6-5	TRBJ1-1	ASSYRERNTEAF
TRBV15	TRBJ1-3	ATNAGQSGNTIY
TRBV7-9	TRBJ1-2	ASGRGGSGYGYT
TRBV5-1	TRBJ1-1	ASSAQQGWNTEAF
TRBV28	TRBJ1-6	ASSVDRTFFSPLH
TRBV6-5	TRBJ1-5	ASRRQVIEPQH
TRBV3-1/TRBV3-2	TRBJ2-1	ASSQPEEFNEQF
TRBV5-6	TRBJ1-1	AGSFGAGGTEAF